This TCR beta chain was retrieved from a study of blood T cell repertoires in COVID-19. Study-wide background: Samples of COVID-19 (acute and convalescent) were obtained from the United States, Italy and Spain.

This CDR3 region has 13 residues. Trimming removed 2 bases from V and 3 bases from J, with 6 bases in between. CDR1 is SGDLS and CDR2 is YYNGEE in the germline V gene. Sequencing was performed with immunoSEQ multiplex PCR; in TCRdb, only in-frame clones are kept and a portion is missing. Among approximately 220,000 clones listed, about 85% were seen once. The sequence came from a man in his fifties who had recovered from COVID-19. The chain is built from TRBV9 and TRBJ2-1; a possible D gene is TRBD1 (5 bases). Sequencing was performed on peripheral blood. Here the CDR3 reads CASSVGHYNEQFF. In DNA form, the CDR3 reads TGTGCCAGCAGCGTCGGACACTACAATGAGCAGTTCTTC.